This T cell receptor beta chain was found in a study of cytomegalovirus exposure and HLA in healthy donors. Notes on the study in general: In a later analysis, specific HLA alleles were associated with approximately 17,000 TCR beta sequences at a 0.05 false discovery rate. Later examination showed HLA-associated TCR beta chains had greater clonal expansion than equally common others. In vitro data verified three CMV-associated chains as specific for CMV antigens. A reported reduction in N-insertions relative to the roughly 710-donor mean was seen in an Asian-associated ancestry cluster in a later analysis.

Comments on this clone: Its specificity is unknown.

The CDR3 totals 15 residues. Germline V gene sequence: CDR1 MDHEN, CDR2 SYDVKM. J gave up 0 bases and V 3 bases, and 5 bases lay outside the gene matches. PCR used 60 Vbeta primers and 13 Jbeta primers. Method: immunoSEQ multiplex PCR; TCRdb's copy keeps in-frame clones and lacks some. The table lists about 180,000 clones, over 60% of them singletons. Sample: PBMCs. The TCR sequence derives from a man younger than 35 in good health and CMV-seronegative. The chain joins TRBV28 to TRBJ2-7; 7 bases are shared with TRBD2. As DNA, the CDR3 is TGTGCCAGCAGTTTTGCTAGCGGATACTCCTACGAGCAGTACTTC. It codes for CASSFASGYSYEQYF.